The T cell receptor (beta chain) described here comes from a study of chemoradiotherapy in HPV16-positive cancers. Background on the study: A couple of HPV16-positive patients' cells yielded candidate HPV-specific clones and common motifs. General study findings and limits: Functional assays defining HPV-specific T cells used only a couple of HPV16-positive patients. Candidate HPV-specific clones and E7-related TCR motifs grew in tumor during treatment. Better recurrence-free survival went with HPV-responsive T-cell expansion in HPV16-positive patients.

Note on this clone: Its antigen is undetermined.

Clones were read by immunoSEQ multiplex PCR, and TCRdb kept only the in-frame ones, dropping some. This table has around 17,000 clones, 65% to 80% appearing once. The V gene's germline CDR1 is GTSNPN and CDR2 SVGIG (reference sequence). Trimming removed 7 bases from V and 2 bases from J, with 15 bases in between. CDR3 length equals 13 residues. The sample in question was tumor tissue, obtained from a patient who underwent chemoradiotherapy. The chain joins TRBV30 to TRBJ2-7, with D possibly matching TRBD1 (6 bases). The TCR sequence derives from a human donor with HPV-associated anogenital cancer. For the CDR3, the DNA is TGTGCCTTCTCCCTTGGGACAACCTACGAGCAGTACTTC. It codes for CAFSLGTTYEQYF.